These T cell receptor beta chains were read from a single sample in a study of beta chain features in type 1 diabetes. Method: immunoSEQ multiplex PCR; TCRdb's copy keeps in-frame clones and lacks some. The table has roughly 240,000 clones, 68% seen once; the top ten hold around 0.057%. What was sequenced was naive CD4+ T cells from blood. The receptors were gathered from a man under 40 in good health. Each CDR3 is given with its conserved first and last residue. The D gene is left open where the match is weak. Clone size is shown for a subset of rows, as once, few, many or a class of expanded clone.

d_gene: .; j_gene: TRBJ2-7; abundance: .; v_gene: TRBV29-1; CDR3nt: TGCAGCGTTGAAGTGGGGGTTTCGGTCGAGCAGTACTTC; CDR3aa: CSVEVGVSVEQYF
d_gene: TRBD1; j_gene: TRBJ2-1; abundance: .; v_gene: TRBV7-9; CDR3nt: TGTGCCAGCAGCTTTCCTGGACAGGGGGCGGATCAGTTCTTC; CDR3aa: CASSFPGQGADQFF
d_gene: TRBD2; j_gene: TRBJ2-3; abundance: .; v_gene: TRBV5-1; CDR3nt: TGCGCCAGCAGCTTACCACTAGCGGTCACAGATACGCAGTATTTT; CDR3aa: CASSLPLAVTDTQYF
d_gene: TRBD2; j_gene: TRBJ2-7; abundance: .; v_gene: TRBV30; CDR3nt: TGTGCCTGGGTGACTAGCTCCGAGCAGTACTTC; CDR3aa: CAWVTSSEQYF
d_gene: .; j_gene: TRBJ1-1; abundance: .; v_gene: TRBV29-1; CDR3nt: TGCAGCGTAGGGGGATGGAGCACTGAAGCTTTCTTT; CDR3aa: CSVGGWSTEAFF
d_gene: .; j_gene: TRBJ2-4; abundance: .; v_gene: TRBV7-2; CDR3nt: TGTGCCAGCAGCTCCAGTATAGCCAAAAACATTCAGTACTTC; CDR3aa: CASSSSIAKNIQYF
d_gene: .; j_gene: TRBJ1-1; abundance: .; v_gene: TRBV7-9; CDR3nt: TGTGCCAGCAGCTTTACCAGGGTCTCCACTGAAGCTTTCTTT; CDR3aa: CASSFTRVSTEAFF
d_gene: .; j_gene: TRBJ2-2; abundance: .; v_gene: TRBV2; CDR3nt: TGTGCCAGCAGCCGAGGGGGGCCTGGCACCGGGGAGCTGTTTTTT; CDR3aa: CASSRGGPGTGELFF
d_gene: TRBD1; j_gene: TRBJ2-5; abundance: .; v_gene: TRBV2; CDR3nt: TGTGCCAGCAGTGAGGGACAGCATATTGGGGAGACCCAGTACTTC; CDR3aa: CASSEGQHIGETQYF
d_gene: TRBD1; j_gene: TRBJ1-1; abundance: .; v_gene: TRBV29-1; CDR3nt: TGCAGCGTTATAACAGGGGCGAACACTGAAGCTTTCTTT; CDR3aa: CSVITGANTEAFF
d_gene: TRBD2; j_gene: TRBJ2-3; abundance: .; v_gene: TRBV7-2; CDR3nt: TGTGCCAGCAGCGCTGGACTAGCGGGAGATACGCAGTATTTT; CDR3aa: CASSAGLAGDTQYF
d_gene: .; j_gene: TRBJ2-5; abundance: .; v_gene: TRBV2; CDR3nt: TGTGCCAGCAGTGTAGTCCAAGAGACCCAGTACTTC; CDR3aa: CASSVVQETQYF
d_gene: .; j_gene: TRBJ1-5; abundance: .; v_gene: TRBV29-1; CDR3nt: TGCAGTGTCCAGAATAGCAATCAGCCCCAGCATTTT; CDR3aa: CSVQNSNQPQHF
d_gene: TRBD1; j_gene: TRBJ2-1; abundance: few; v_gene: TRBV30; CDR3nt: TGTGCCTGGCTTGGCCAGACAGGGAAAGAAGTCTACAACGAGCAGTTCTTC; CDR3aa: CAWLGQTGKEVYNEQFF
d_gene: .; j_gene: TRBJ2-2; abundance: .; v_gene: TRBV30; CDR3nt: TGTGCCTGGGCGGCGGCCTTCACCGGGGAGCTGTTTTTT; CDR3aa: CAWAAAFTGELFF
d_gene: .; j_gene: TRBJ2-4; abundance: .; v_gene: TRBV29-1; CDR3nt: TGCAGCGTTGTACCCGGTCAAAACATTCAGTACTTC; CDR3aa: CSVVPGQNIQYF
d_gene: TRBD1; j_gene: TRBJ2-3; abundance: .; v_gene: TRBV23-1; CDR3nt: TGCGCCAGCGCTTCCCGGGACAGGGGGCAAGATACGCAGTATTTT; CDR3aa: CASASRDRGQDTQYF
d_gene: .; j_gene: TRBJ2-2; abundance: few; v_gene: TRBV2; CDR3nt: TGTGCCAGCATTAGGGACACTAGGACCGGGGAGCTGTTTTTT; CDR3aa: CASIRDTRTGELFF
d_gene: .; j_gene: TRBJ2-7; abundance: few; v_gene: TRBV29-1; CDR3nt: TGCAGCGTTGTTGGCCAGGGCGGCGAGCAGTACTTC; CDR3aa: CSVVGQGGEQYF
d_gene: .; j_gene: TRBJ1-2; abundance: .; v_gene: TRBV30; CDR3nt: TGTGCCTCCTCAGGCGGGGGCTACACCTTC; CDR3aa: CASSGGGYTF
d_gene: TRBD2; j_gene: TRBJ2-1; abundance: few; v_gene: TRBV4-3; CDR3nt: TGCGCCAGCAGCCAAGCGGCGGGAGCCATCAATGAGCAGTTCTTC; CDR3aa: CASSQAAGAINEQFF
d_gene: TRBD1; j_gene: TRBJ2-7; abundance: .; v_gene: TRBV7-9; CDR3nt: TGTGCCAGCAGCCTGGGACAGGGAGAAGGCGAGCAGTACTTC; CDR3aa: CASSLGQGEGEQYF
d_gene: .; j_gene: TRBJ2-5; abundance: .; v_gene: TRBV6-6; CDR3nt: TGTGCCAGCAGCCCAGGCCCAGAGACCCAGTACTTC; CDR3aa: CASSPGPETQYF
d_gene: .; j_gene: TRBJ2-3; abundance: once; v_gene: TRBV14; CDR3nt: TGTGCCAGCAGCCAAGACTCGGCGGTTACGCAGTATTTT; CDR3aa: CASSQDSAVTQYF
d_gene: .; j_gene: TRBJ2-5; abundance: few; v_gene: TRBV18; CDR3nt: TGTGCCAGCTCACCGGGTTCCAGGCTGGGTAGTGAGACCCAGTACTTC; CDR3aa: CASSPGSRLGSETQYF
d_gene: .; j_gene: TRBJ2-5; abundance: .; v_gene: TRBV25-1; CDR3nt: TGTGCCAGCAGTGACCCTCAGGTGCGGGAGACCCAGTACTTC; CDR3aa: CASSDPQVRETQYF
d_gene: TRBD2; j_gene: TRBJ2-3; abundance: .; v_gene: TRBV29-1; CDR3nt: TGCAGCGTTCTAGCGGGCAGCACAGATACGCAGTATTTT; CDR3aa: CSVLAGSTDTQYF
d_gene: .; j_gene: TRBJ2-5; abundance: .; v_gene: TRBV30; CDR3nt: TGTGCCTGGAGTGTACTACGGACAGTCCAAGAGACCCAGTACTTC; CDR3aa: CAWSVLRTVQETQYF
d_gene: .; j_gene: TRBJ1-3; abundance: .; v_gene: TRBV30; CDR3nt: TGTGCCTGGAGTGTACACAGTGCTGGAAACACCATATATTTT; CDR3aa: CAWSVHSAGNTIYF
d_gene: .; j_gene: TRBJ1-6; abundance: .; v_gene: TRBV9; CDR3nt: TGTGCCAGCAGCGCCAGCTCCTATAATTCACCCCTCCACTTT; CDR3aa: CASSASSYNSPLHF
d_gene: .; j_gene: TRBJ1-3; abundance: .; v_gene: TRBV30; CDR3nt: TGTGCCTGGAGCACCGGGTCCGGAAACACCATATATTTT; CDR3aa: CAWSTGSGNTIYF
d_gene: TRBD1; j_gene: TRBJ2-5; abundance: .; v_gene: TRBV30; CDR3nt: TGTGCCTGGAGAGGGGACAGGGCGCAAGAGACCCAGTACTTC; CDR3aa: CAWRGDRAQETQYF
d_gene: .; j_gene: TRBJ2-7; abundance: .; v_gene: TRBV9; CDR3nt: TGTGCCAGCAGCGTAGGAGTTTCTAGTAGCTACGAGCAGTACTTC; CDR3aa: CASSVGVSSSYEQYF
d_gene: TRBD1; j_gene: TRBJ1-2; abundance: .; v_gene: TRBV19; CDR3nt: TGTGCCAGTAGTGGCCCCGGGACAGGGAACTATGGCTACACCTTC; CDR3aa: CASSGPGTGNYGYTF
d_gene: .; j_gene: TRBJ2-4; abundance: .; v_gene: TRBV7-9; CDR3nt: TGTGCCAGCAGCCTAAGTGGAGCCAAAAACATTCAGTACTTC; CDR3aa: CASSLSGAKNIQYF
d_gene: TRBD1; j_gene: TRBJ2-3; abundance: once; v_gene: TRBV29-1; CDR3nt: TGCAGCGCGAGACCGGGACAGGGGACAGATACGCAGTATTTT; CDR3aa: CSARPGQGTDTQYF
d_gene: .; j_gene: TRBJ1-1; abundance: .; v_gene: TRBV29-1; CDR3nt: TGCAGCGTCCAGGGACGGCCGGAGGGGAAAGCTTTCTTT; CDR3aa: CSVQGRPEGKAFF
d_gene: .; j_gene: TRBJ2-1; abundance: .; v_gene: TRBV5-4; CDR3nt: TGTGCCAGCAGCCCGGGACCCCGTAATGAGCAGTTCTTC; CDR3aa: CASSPGPRNEQFF
d_gene: .; j_gene: TRBJ2-3; abundance: .; v_gene: TRBV4-1; CDR3nt: TGCGCCAGCAGCCGGGAAACAGATACGCAGTATTTT; CDR3aa: CASSRETDTQYF
d_gene: TRBD2; j_gene: TRBJ2-1; abundance: .; v_gene: TRBV28; CDR3nt: TGTGCCAGCAGTTCCACGGGACTAGCGGGGAAGAATGAGCAGTTCTTC; CDR3aa: CASSSTGLAGKNEQFF
d_gene: .; j_gene: TRBJ2-7; abundance: .; v_gene: TRBV30; CDR3nt: TGTGCCTGGAGTGTATGGGCAGGGGTTGGCGAGCAGTACTTC; CDR3aa: CAWSVWAGVGEQYF
d_gene: .; j_gene: TRBJ1-4; abundance: few; v_gene: TRBV10-3; CDR3nt: TGTGCCATCAGCGGGGACGGGTTTAATGAAAAACTGTTTTTT; CDR3aa: CAISGDGFNEKLFF
d_gene: .; j_gene: TRBJ2-1; abundance: few; v_gene: TRBV11-2; CDR3nt: TGTGCCAGCAGCTCCGACTACAATGAGCAGTTCTTC; CDR3aa: CASSSDYNEQFF
d_gene: .; j_gene: TRBJ2-5; abundance: few; v_gene: TRBV11-2; CDR3nt: TGTGCCAGCAGCCCAGCAGGGGTGGAGACCCAGTACTTC; CDR3aa: CASSPAGVETQYF